The 11 T cell receptor beta chains below all came from one sample that was sequenced in a study of T cell clusters in autoimmune cytopenias. TRB rearrangements were amplified by touch-down multiplex PCR with mixed TRB-A/B primers. TCRdb reprocessed the multiplex PCR reads, with one entry per CDR3 protein and no DNA. The sample's table shows around 4,800 distinct CDR3 sequences. Each sample's input was approximately 270 ng genomic DNA, 35,000 to 40,000 genome equivalents. Sequencing was carried out using peripheral blood. These receptors were taken from a human donor with an autoimmune cytopenia or autoimmune hepatitis (not recorded which).

The J gene is TRBJ1-1, the V gene TRBV21-1; absent DNA, TCRdb's TRBD1 call cannot be checked. TRBV21-1 is recorded as a pseudogene. This CDR3 is 14 amino acids long. The CDR3 sequence: CASRGTGSNTEAFF.

The V call is TRBV12-3 or TRBV12-4, the J call TRBJ1-1; lacking DNA, the TRBD1 call made by TCRdb goes unchecked. This CDR3 has 15 amino acids. The CDR3 spells CASSLDTGGDTEAFF.

This clonotype is classed as medium-sized by frequency. The chain joins TRBV30 to TRBJ1-2; TCRdb outputs TRBD1, but without DNA this stays unchecked. The germline V gene encodes CDR1 GTSNPN and CDR2 SVGIG (reference sequence). The CDR3 has 17 residues. This CDR3 reads CAWSVDRRARGGYGYTF.

This clonotype is identified as medium-sized from frequency. Here the CDR3 reads CASSRGQREETQYF. The chain carries TRBV7-9 and TRBJ2-5; there is no DNA to check the TCRdb D call of TRBD2. The V gene's germline CDR1 is SEHNR and CDR2 FQNEAQ (reference sequence). The CDR3 is 14 amino acids. The complete variable domain, with remaining parts taken from reference TRBV7-9 and TRBJ2-5, reads DTGVSQNPRHKITKRGQNVTFRCDPISEHNRLYWYRQTLGQGPEFLTYFQNEAQLEKSRLLSDRFSAERPKGSFSTLEIQRTEQGDSAMYLCASSRGQREETQYFGPGTRLLVL.

By frequency, this clonotype registers medium-sized (0.01 to 0.1%). The V and J genes are TRBV19 and TRBJ2-2; with no DNA, the TCRdb D assignment of TRBD2 cannot be verified. This CDR3 is 17 amino acids long. In germline, CDR1 is LNHDA, CDR2 SQIVND (reference sequence). CDR3 loop: CASSIPSGRRNTGELFF.

The chain recombines TRBV20-1 with TRBJ1-1; TCRdb reports TRBD1, a call that lacks DNA to check it against. CDR3 length equals 14 residues. The germline V gene encodes CDR1 DFQATT and CDR2 SNEGSKA (reference sequence). CDR3 region: CSANRGQLDTEAFF.

Frequency places this clonotype as medium-sized (0.01 to 0.1%). The chain combines TRBV5-1 with TRBJ2-5. Looked up from germline, CDR1 is SGHRS and CDR2 is YFSETQ. There are 11 residues in the CDR3. This CDR3 reads CASRGQETQYF.

This clonotype is called medium-sized based on its frequency. The genes are TRBV7-3 and TRBJ1-1; the TRBD1 assignment by TCRdb is unverifiable without DNA. This CDR3 is 15 amino acids long. Looked up from germline, CDR1 is SGHTA and CDR2 is FQGTGA. The CDR3 reads CASSPSGTGDTEAFF.

This clonotype is identified as medium-sized from frequency. This sequence joins TRBV12-3 or TRBV12-4 and TRBJ2-2; TCRdb reports TRBD1, a call that lacks DNA to check it against. There are 14 residues in the CDR3. The CDR3 loop reads CASGDRFYTGELFF.

Frequency places this clonotype as medium-sized (0.01 to 0.1%). The gene calls are TRBV18 and TRBJ2-7; TCRdb names TRBD2, which stays unverified in the absence of DNA. The CDR3 extends over 14 amino acids. From germline, CDR1 is KGHSH and CDR2 LQKENI. CDR3 loop: CASSRSGRAYEQYF. The variable domain in full, with the rest retrieved from reference TRBV18 and TRBJ2-7, is NAGVMQNPRHLVRRRGQEARLRCSPMKGHSHVYWYRQLPEEGLKFMVYLQKENIIDESGMPKERFSAEFPKEGPSILRIQQVVRGDSAAYFCASSRSGRAYEQYFGPGTRLTVT.

The chain links TRBV12-3 or TRBV12-4 to TRBJ2-2; the D call from TCRdb, TRBD1, cannot be confirmed without DNA. CDR3 length: 14 amino acids. This CDR3 is CASRPGQHTGELFF.